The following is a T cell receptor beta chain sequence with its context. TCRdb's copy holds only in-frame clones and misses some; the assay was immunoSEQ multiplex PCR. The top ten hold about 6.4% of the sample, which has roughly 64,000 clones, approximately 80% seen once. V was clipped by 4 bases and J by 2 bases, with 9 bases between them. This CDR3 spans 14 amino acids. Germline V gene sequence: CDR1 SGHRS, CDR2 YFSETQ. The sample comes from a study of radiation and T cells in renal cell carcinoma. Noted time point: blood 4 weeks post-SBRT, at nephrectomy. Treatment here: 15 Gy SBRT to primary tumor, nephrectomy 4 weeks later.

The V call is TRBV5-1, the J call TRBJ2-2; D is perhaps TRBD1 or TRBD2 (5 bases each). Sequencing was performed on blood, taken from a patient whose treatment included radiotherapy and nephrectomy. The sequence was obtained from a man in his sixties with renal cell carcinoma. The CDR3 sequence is CASSRDGNTGELFF. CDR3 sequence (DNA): TGCGCCAGCAGCCGGGACGGAAACACCGGGGAGCTGTTTTTT.